In its sample, the clone carrying this T cell receptor (beta chain) was seen once. What it binds is not known. With 4 bases clipped from V and 3 bases from J, the junction kept 6 bases outside the gene matches. The CDR3 has 16 amino acids. Germline V gene lookup returns CDR1 SEHNR and CDR2 FQNEAQ (reference sequence). The data belong to a study of shared clonotypes between healthy human individuals. Study-wide background: Researchers assigned three CD4 naive, three CD4 memory, two CD8 naive and one CD8 memory plate to each donor.

Broader study findings: Across subsets, estimated richness was generally greater for naive than for memory populations. Rarefaction revealed incomplete sorted-subset sequencing despite large depth.

Replicate PCRs for sorted subsets used 200 ng DNA; this equaled 25,000 to 30,000 T cell genomes. The protocol was immunoSEQ multiplex PCR, while the TCRdb copy is restricted to in-frame clones and leaves out a portion. The table records fewer than 2.5 million clones, 93% of them present only once. The rearrangement joins TRBV7-9 to TRBJ2-1, with TRBD2 matching over 10 bases. Specimen: naive CD4+ T cells from PBMCs. Noted subset: CD45RA+ positively selected. This TCR derives from a man aged 18 to 30 in good health. Some clones in this sample may be carry-over from other donors' samples. The CDR3 DNA follows: TGTGCCAGCAGCTCGACAAGCGGGAGGGACTACAATGAGCAGTTCTTC. Residues: CASSSTSGRDYNEQFF.